The clone carrying this T cell receptor beta chain was counted once. A much larger clone is a single base away; this may be a read error. This CDR3 is built from 13 residues. The V and J ends lost 9 bases and 3 bases respectively, with 13 bases between them. These data come from a study of blood T cells in healthy people across ages. Alongside a J-beta primer mix, a sample-barcoded 5' primer served in a second PCR lasting about 7 to 12 cycles. TCRdb analysed the 5' RACE reads with MiXCR anew, one entry per CDR3 protein. The sample shows about 1.1 million distinct CDR3 sequences, roughly two fifths of them seen only once.

Sequences were obtained from blood. The TCR comes from a man aged 18 to 30 in good health. The chain carries TRBV12-3 or TRBV12-4 and TRBJ2-3, with D possibly being TRBD1 (5 bases). The CDR3 spells CASLQSGTDTQYF. CDR3 coding DNA: TGTGCCAGTCTTCAATCAGGGACAGATACGCAGTATTTT.